A single sample gave rise to the 5 T cell receptor beta chains below, sequenced in a study of read filtering for tumor transcriptome and immune sequencing. The library was built from around 380 ng RNA with molecular barcoded adaptors for alpha/delta and beta/gamma chains. Each CDR3 protein is one row after TCRdb ran MiXCR on the reads. The data hold over 90,000 distinct CDR3 sequences, with 20% to 25% observed a single time. The sequenced material came from a population of CD138-negative cells sorted from bone marrow. All receptors derive from a donor at least 40 years old with multiple myeloma.

This clonotype has a count of ten or more. The chain employs TRBV19 and TRBJ1-1; 9 bases agree with TRBD1. The junction had 7 bases not matched to a gene; V was cut back by 5 bases and J by 3 bases. The CDR3 length is 15 residues. Germline V gene sequence: CDR1 LNHDA, CDR2 SQIVND (reference sequence). CDR3 sequence (DNA): TGTGCCAGTAGTCGGACAGGGGCAGTAGACACTGAAGCTTTCTTT. As protein: CASSRTGAVDTEAFF.

Of note for this clonotype: A much larger clonotype is one base distant, so this may be a read error. The chain couples TRBV11-3 to TRBJ2-3, with D perhaps TRBD2 (7 bases). CDR1 SGHNT and CDR2 YENEEA come from the germline V gene. The CDR3 length is 18 residues. The CDR3 reads CASSRGAGRSLSTDTQYF. The CDR3 bases are TGCGCCAGCAGCCGGGGGGCAGGGAGGTCTCTGAGCACAGATACGCAGTATTTT.

The gene calls are TRBV21-1 and TRBJ2-3. TRBV21-1 is described as a pseudogene. This CDR3 is built from 16 residues. CDR3 sequence (DNA): TGTGCCAGCAGCAAAGTTTATGTCACCTGCACAGATACGCAGTATTTT. Protein: CASSKVYVTCTDTQYF.

Ten or more counts support this clonotype. The chain employs TRBV28 and TRBJ1-1; no reliable D call. Between the trimmed V and J ends, which lost 6 bases and 0 bases, there was a span of 14 bases. The germline CDR1 and CDR2 sequences are MDHEN and SYDVKM. The length of the CDR3 is 15 residues. The CDR3 sequence: CASRLRGPMNTEAFF. CDR3 DNA: TGTGCCAGCAGGCTACGTGGACCCATGAACACTGAAGCTTTCTTT.

The rearrangement joins TRBV7-9 to TRBJ2-5, with D hard to call. The germline CDR1 and CDR2 sequences are SEHNR and FQNEAQ (reference sequence). The length of the CDR3 is 13 residues. Trimming cost V 5 bases and J 5 bases, with 12 bases left between them. CDR3 nucleotides: TGTGCCAGCAGCCCAGAAGACATCGAGACCCAGTACTTC. It specifies CASSPEDIETQYF.